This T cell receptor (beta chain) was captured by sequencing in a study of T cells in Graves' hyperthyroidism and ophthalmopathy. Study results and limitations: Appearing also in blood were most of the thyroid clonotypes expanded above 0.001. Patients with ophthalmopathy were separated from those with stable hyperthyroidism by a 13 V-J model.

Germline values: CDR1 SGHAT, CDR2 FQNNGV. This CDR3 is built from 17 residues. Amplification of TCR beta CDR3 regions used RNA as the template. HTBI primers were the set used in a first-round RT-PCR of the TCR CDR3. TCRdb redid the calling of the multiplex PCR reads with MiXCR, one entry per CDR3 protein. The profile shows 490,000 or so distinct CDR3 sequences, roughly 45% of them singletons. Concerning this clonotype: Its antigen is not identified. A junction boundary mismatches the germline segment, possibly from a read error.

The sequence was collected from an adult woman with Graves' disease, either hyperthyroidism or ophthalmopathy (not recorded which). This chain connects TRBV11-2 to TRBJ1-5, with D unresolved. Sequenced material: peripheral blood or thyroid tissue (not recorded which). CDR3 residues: CASSQRLGRISNQPQHF. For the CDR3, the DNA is TGCGCCAGCAGCCAAAGACTAGGGCGTATTAGCAATCAGCCCCAGCATTTT.